The entry that follows covers one T cell receptor (beta chain) sequence. In the original processing: Counts of nucleated cells, estimated from reference gene primer amplification, were obtained. The assay was immunoSEQ multiplex PCR, and TCRdb's table has in-frame clones only and misses some. V and J calls and clone size follow that table, whereas D and trimming were derived from the DNA. The sample lists 20,000 to 25,000 clones, roughly four fifths occurring once. This specimen comes from a study of blood T cell repertoires in COVID-19. Across the study: PBMCs, B-cell-depleted T cells, or T cells were the source of the cDNA or gDNA that made up the material.

The specimen sequenced was peripheral blood. This receptor was taken from a man between 65 and 85 years old with acute or convalescent COVID-19.

CDR3 residues: CAIREGQVGEQYF. In DNA, the CDR3 is TGTGCCATCAGGGAGGGACAGGTGGGCGAGCAGTACTTC. The genes are TRBV10-3 and TRBJ2-7; 8 bases agree with TRBD1. Per germline, CDR1 ENHRY and CDR2 SYGVKD. V lost 6 bases, J lost 6 bases, and 7 bases stayed unmatched. The CDR3 sequence is 13 residues long.